This T cell receptor beta chain was profiled in a study of blood T cell repertoires in COVID-19. Study in general: In each case, the material was cDNA or gDNA derived from T cells, B-cell-depleted T cells, or PBMCs.

The table came from immunoSEQ multiplex PCR; TCRdb's copy has only in-frame clones and leaves some out. The sample holds more than 100,000 clones, about 80% seen once. Source material: peripheral blood. This receptor was taken from a human donor in a cohort sampled during active COVID-19.

The CDR3 loop reads CASGARHGYTF. Written as DNA, the CDR3 is TGTGCCAGCGGAGCGCGACATGGCTACACCTTC. The V gene is TRBV6-5, the J gene TRBJ1-2; D is undetermined. The V and J ends lost 8 bases and 6 bases respectively, with 10 bases between them. The germline V gene has CDR1 MNHEY and CDR2 SVGAGI. The CDR3 extends over 11 amino acids.